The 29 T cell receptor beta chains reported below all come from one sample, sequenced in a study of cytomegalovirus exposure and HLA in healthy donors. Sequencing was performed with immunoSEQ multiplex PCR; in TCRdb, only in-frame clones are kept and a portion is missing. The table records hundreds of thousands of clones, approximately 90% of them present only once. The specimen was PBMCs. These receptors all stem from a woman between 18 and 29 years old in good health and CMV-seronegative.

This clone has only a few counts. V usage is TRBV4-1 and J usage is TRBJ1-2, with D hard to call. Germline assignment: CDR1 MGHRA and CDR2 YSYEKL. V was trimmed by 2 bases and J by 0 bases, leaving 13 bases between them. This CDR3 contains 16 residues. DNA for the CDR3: TGCGCCAGCAGCCAAACGATGTTTGTAGCTAACTATGGCTACACCTTC. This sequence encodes CASSQTMFVANYGYTF.

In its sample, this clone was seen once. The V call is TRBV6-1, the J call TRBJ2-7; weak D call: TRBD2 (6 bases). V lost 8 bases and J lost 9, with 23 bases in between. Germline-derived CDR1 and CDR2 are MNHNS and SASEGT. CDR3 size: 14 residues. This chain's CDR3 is CASGARERRGLQYF. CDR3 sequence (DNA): TGTGCCAGCGGGGCAAGGGAGAGGAGGGGCTTGCAGTACTTC.

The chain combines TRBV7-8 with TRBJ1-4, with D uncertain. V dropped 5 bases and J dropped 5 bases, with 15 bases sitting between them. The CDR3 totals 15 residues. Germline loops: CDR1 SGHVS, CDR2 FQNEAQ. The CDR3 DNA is TGTGCCAGCAGCCCCCAAGGCAGGTCGAATGAAAAACTGTTTTTT. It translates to CASSPQGRSNEKLFF. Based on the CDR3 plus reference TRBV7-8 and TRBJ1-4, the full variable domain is GAGVSQSPRYKVAKRGQDVALRCDPISGHVSLFWYQQALGQGPEFLTYFQNEAQLDKSGLPSDRFFAERPEGSVSTLKIQRTQQEDSAVYLCASSPQGRSNEKLFFGSGTQLSVL.

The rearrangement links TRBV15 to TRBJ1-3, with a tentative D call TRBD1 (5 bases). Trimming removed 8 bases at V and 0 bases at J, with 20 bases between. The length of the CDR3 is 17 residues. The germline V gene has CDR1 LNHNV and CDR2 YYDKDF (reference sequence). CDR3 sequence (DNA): TGTGCCACCTCCATAGATTACGGGGGAGTCTCTGGAAACACCATATATTTT. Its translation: CATSIDYGGVSGNTIYF.

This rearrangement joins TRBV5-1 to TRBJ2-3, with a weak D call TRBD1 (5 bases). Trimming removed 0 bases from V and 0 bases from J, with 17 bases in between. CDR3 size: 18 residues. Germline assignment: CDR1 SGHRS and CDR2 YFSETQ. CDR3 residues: CASSLGFWAGPSTDTQYF. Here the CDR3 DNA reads TGCGCCAGCAGCTTGGGGTTTTGGGCAGGGCCAAGCACAGATACGCAGTATTTT.

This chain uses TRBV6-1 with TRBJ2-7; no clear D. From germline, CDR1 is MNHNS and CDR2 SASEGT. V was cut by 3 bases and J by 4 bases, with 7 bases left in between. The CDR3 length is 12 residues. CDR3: CASSDVVYEQYF. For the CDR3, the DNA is TGTGCCAGCAGTGACGTAGTATACGAGCAGTACTTC.

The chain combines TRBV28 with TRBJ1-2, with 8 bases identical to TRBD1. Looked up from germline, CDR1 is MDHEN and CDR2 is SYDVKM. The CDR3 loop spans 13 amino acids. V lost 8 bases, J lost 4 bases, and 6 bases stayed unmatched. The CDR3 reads CASVGQVIYGYTF. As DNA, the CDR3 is TGTGCCAGCGTGGGACAGGTGATCTATGGCTACACCTTC.

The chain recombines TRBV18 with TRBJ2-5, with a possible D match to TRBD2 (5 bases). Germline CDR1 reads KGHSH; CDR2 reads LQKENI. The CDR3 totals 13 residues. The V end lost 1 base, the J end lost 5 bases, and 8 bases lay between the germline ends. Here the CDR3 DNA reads TGTGCCAGCTCACCACAAGGCGGGGAGACCCAGTACTTC. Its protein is CASSPQGGETQYF.

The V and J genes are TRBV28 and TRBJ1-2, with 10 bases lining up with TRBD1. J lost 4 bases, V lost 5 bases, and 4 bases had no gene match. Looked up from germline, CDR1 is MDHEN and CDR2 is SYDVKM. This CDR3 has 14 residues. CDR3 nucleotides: TGTGCCAGCAGTCCCCGGGACAGGGGCTATGGCTACACCTTC. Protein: CASSPRDRGYGYTF.

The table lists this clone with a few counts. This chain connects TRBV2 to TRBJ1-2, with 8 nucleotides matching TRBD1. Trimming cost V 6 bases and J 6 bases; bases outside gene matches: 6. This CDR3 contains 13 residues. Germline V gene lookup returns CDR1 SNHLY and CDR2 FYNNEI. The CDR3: CASRQGTGDGYTF. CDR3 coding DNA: TGTGCCAGCAGACAGGGGACAGGCGATGGCTACACCTTC.

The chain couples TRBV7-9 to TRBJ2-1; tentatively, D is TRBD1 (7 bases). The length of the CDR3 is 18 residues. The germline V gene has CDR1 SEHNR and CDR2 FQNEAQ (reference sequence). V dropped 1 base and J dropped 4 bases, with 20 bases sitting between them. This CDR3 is CASSLGVGIQGGYNEQFF. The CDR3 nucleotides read TGTGCCAGCAGCTTAGGGGTTGGTATCCAGGGGGGTTACAATGAGCAGTTCTTC.

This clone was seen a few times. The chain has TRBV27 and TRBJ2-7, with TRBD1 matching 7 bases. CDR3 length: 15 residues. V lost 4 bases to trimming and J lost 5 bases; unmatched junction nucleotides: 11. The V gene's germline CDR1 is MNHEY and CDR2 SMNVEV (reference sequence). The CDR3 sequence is CASSSTLTGPHEQYF. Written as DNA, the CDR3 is TGTGCCAGCAGTTCCACGCTGACAGGGCCCCACGAGCAGTACTTC.

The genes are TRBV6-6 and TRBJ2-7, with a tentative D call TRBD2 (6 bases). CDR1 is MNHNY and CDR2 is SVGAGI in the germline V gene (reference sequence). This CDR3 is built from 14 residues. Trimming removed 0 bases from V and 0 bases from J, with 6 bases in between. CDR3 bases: TGTGCCAGCAGTTACTCCGGGGGCTCCTACGAGCAGTACTTC. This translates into CASSYSGGSYEQYF.

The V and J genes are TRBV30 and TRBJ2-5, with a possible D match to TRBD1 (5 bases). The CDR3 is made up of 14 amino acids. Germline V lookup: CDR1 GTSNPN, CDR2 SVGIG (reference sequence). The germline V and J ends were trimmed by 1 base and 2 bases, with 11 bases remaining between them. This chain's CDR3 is CAWSGQIRQETQYF. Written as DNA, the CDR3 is TGTGCCTGGAGTGGACAGATAAGACAAGAGACCCAGTACTTC.

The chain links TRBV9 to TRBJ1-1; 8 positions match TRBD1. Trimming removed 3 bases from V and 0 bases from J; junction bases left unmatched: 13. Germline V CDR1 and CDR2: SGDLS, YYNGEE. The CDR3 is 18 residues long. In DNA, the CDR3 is TGTGCCAGCAGCGCCCCCCAGGGGGCGAGTTTTATGAACACTGAAGCTTTCTTT. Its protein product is CASSAPQGASFMNTEAFF.

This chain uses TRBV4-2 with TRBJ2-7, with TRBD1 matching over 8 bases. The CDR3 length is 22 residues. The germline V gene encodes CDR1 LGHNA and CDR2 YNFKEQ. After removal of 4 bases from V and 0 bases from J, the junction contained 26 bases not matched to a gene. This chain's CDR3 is CASSPVLGRDRTQWICSYEQYF. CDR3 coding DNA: TGTGCCAGCAGCCCGGTCCTCGGCAGGGACAGGACTCAATGGATTTGCTCCTACGAGCAGTACTTC.

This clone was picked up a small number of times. The CDR3 bases are TGTGCCAGCAGCAAACAGGGTACTGGGTCCTACGAGCAGTACTTC. It encodes CASSKQGTGSYEQYF. The chain uses TRBV7-9 and TRBJ2-7; D is possibly TRBD1 (6 bases). V was pared by 5 bases and J by 1 base, with 15 bases between. Per the germline V gene, CDR1 is SEHNR and CDR2 is FQNEAQ (reference sequence). This CDR3 spans 15 amino acids.

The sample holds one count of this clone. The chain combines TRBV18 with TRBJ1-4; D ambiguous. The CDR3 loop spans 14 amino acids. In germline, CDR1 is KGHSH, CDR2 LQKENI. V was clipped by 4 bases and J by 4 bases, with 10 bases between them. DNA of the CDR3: TGTGCCAGCTCACACGGGGAGTTTAATGAAAAACTGTTTTTT. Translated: CASSHGEFNEKLFF.

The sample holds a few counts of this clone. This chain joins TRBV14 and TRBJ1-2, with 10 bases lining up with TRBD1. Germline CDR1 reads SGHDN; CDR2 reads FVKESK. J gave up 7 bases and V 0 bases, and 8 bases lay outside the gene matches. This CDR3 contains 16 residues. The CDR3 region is CASSQDVGTGEFGYTF. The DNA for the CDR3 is TGTGCCAGCAGCCAAGACGTTGGGACAGGGGAATTTGGCTACACCTTC.

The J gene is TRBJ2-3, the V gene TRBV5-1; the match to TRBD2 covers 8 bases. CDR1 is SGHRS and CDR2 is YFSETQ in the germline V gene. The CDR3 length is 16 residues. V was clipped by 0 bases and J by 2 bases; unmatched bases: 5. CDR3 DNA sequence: TGCGCCAGCAGCTTGGGGATAGCGGGGTACACAGATACGCAGTATTTT. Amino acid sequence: CASSLGIAGYTDTQYF.

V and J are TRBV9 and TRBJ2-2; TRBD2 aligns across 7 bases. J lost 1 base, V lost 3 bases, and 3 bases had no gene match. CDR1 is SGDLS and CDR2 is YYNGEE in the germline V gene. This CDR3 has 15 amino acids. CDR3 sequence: CASSEGLMNTGELFF. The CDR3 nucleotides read TGTGCCAGCAGCGAGGGACTAATGAACACCGGGGAGCTGTTTTTT.

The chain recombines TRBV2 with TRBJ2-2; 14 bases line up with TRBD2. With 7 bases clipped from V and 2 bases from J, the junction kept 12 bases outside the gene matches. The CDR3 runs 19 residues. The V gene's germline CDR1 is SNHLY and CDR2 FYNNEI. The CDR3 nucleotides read TGTGCCAGCACGAGGGGCCTGACTAGCGGGAGGGCCAACACCGGGGAGCTGTTTTTT. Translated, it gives CASTRGLTSGRANTGELFF.

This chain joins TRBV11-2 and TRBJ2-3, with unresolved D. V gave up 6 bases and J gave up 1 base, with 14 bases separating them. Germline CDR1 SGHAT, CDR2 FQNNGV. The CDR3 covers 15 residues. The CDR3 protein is CASRSGSWGTDTQYF. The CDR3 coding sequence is TGTGCCAGCAGATCCGGGTCTTGGGGCACAGATACGCAGTATTTT.

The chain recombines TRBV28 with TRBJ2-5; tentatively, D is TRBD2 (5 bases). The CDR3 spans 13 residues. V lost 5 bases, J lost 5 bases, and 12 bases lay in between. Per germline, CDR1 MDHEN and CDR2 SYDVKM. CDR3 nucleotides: TGTGCCAGCAGTGAAGGGAGAGCCGAGACCCAGTACTTC. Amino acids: CASSEGRAETQYF.

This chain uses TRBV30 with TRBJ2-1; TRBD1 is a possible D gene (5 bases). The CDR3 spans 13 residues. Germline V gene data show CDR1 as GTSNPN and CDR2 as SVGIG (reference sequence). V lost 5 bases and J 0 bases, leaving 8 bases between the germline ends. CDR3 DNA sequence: TGTGCCTGGGCCAGGGCCTCCTACAATGAGCAGTTCTTC. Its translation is CAWARASYNEQFF.

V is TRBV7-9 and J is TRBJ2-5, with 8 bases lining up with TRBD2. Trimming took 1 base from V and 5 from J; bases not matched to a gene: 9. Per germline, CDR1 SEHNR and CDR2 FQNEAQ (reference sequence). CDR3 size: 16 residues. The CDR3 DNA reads TGTGCCAGCAGCTTAGTCAAGCGGGAGCTATCGGAGACCCAGTACTTC. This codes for CASSLVKRELSETQYF.

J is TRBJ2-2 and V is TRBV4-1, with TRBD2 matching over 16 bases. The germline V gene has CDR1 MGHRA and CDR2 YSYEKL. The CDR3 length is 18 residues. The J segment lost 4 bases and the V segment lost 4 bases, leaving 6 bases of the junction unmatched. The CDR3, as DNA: TGCGCCAGCAGCCTGGGACTAGCGGGAGGGCCGAGCACCGGGGAGCTGTTTTTT. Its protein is CASSLGLAGGPSTGELFF.

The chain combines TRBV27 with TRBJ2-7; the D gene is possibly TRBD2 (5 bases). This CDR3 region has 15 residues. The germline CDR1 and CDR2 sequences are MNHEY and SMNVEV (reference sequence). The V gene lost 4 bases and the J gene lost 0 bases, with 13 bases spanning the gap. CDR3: CASSYFGESSYEQYF. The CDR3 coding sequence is TGTGCCAGCAGTTACTTTGGGGAGAGCTCCTACGAGCAGTACTTC.

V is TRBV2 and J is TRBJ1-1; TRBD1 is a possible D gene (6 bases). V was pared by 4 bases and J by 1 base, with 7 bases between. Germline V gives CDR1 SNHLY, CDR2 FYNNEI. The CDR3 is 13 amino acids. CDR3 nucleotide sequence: TGTGCCAGCAGTGCCAGGGGGAACACTGAAGCTTTCTTT. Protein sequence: CASSARGNTEAFF.